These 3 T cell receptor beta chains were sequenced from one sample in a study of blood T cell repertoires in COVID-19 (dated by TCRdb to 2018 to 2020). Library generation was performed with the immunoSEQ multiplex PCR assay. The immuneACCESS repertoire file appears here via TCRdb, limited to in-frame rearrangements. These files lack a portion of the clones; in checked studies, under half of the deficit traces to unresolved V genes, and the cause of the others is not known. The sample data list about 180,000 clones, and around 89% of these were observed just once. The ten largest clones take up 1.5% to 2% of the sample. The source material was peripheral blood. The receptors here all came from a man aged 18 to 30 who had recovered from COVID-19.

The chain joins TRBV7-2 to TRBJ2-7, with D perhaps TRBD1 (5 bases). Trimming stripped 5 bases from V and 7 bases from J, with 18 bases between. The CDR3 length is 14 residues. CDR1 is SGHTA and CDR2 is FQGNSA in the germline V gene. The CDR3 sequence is CASSLDSSSWEQYF. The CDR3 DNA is TGTGCCAGCAGCCTCGACAGTTCCTCGTGGGAGCAGTACTTC.

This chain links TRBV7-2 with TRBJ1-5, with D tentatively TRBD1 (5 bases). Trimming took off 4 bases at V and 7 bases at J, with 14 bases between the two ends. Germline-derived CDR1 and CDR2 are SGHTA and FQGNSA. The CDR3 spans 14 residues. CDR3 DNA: TGTGCCAGCAGCTCTGCTCCAGGGAACCAGCCCCAGCATTTT. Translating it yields CASSSAPGNQPQHF.

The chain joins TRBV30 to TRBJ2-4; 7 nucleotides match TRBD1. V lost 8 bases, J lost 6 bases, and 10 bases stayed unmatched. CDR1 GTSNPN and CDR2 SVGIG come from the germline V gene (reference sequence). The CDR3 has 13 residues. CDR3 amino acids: CASNRGSGNIQYF. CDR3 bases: TGTGCCAGTAACAGGGGAAGTGGAAACATTCAGTACTTC.